The rows below give T cell receptor beta chains drawn from one sample of a study of blood T cells in healthy people across ages. Each CDR3 protein gets one entry after TCRdb re-called the 5' RACE reads with MiXCR. Found here are about 1.4 million distinct CDR3 sequences, almost 60% of them singletons; the top ten hold 5% to 7%. Material for sequencing was blood. The receptors were gathered from a man aged 18 to 29 in good health. Both conserved end residues are part of each CDR3. The D gene is left open where the match is weak. Size is omitted from some rows. Given values are once, few, many or a class for expanded clones.

clone size,J gene,V gene,D gene,CDR3 protein,CDR3 DNA
.,TRBJ2-2,TRBV6-5,.,CSIRGNTGELFF,TGTAGCATAAGGGGGAACACCGGGGAGCTGTTTTTT
.,TRBJ1-1,TRBV20-1,.,CSARDRTGAGAFF,TGCAGTGCTAGAGATCGGACGGGCGCCGGGGCTTTCTTT
.,TRBJ1-2,TRBV5-5,.,CASSLQSQGHGGYTF,TGTGCCAGCAGCTTGCAATCACAGGGTCATGGTGGCTACACCTTC
few,TRBJ2-3,TRBV2,.,CASSLETGTFSTDTQYF,TGTGCCAGCAGTTTAGAAACCGGGACCTTTAGCACAGATACGCAGTATTTT
few,TRBJ1-6,TRBV4-3,.,CASSQVFSAPLHF,TGCGCCAGCAGCCAAGTATTCAGCGCACCCCTCCACTTT
.,TRBJ2-5,TRBV5-1,.,CASSNSVGTETQYF,TGCGCCAGCAGCAACTCTGTCGGGACCGAGACCCAGTACTTC
.,TRBJ1-2,TRBV24-1,TRBD1,CATSDHRGRHYGYTF,TGTGCCACCAGTGATCACAGGGGACGACACTATGGCTACACCTTC
.,TRBJ2-7,TRBV6-2/TRBV6-3,.,CASSLGGTATYEQYF,TGTGCCAGCAGTTTAGGCGGGACAGCTACCTACGAGCAGTACTTC
few,TRBJ2-7,TRBV7-9,.,CASTKLSSYEQYF,TGTGCCAGCACAAAACTAAGCTCCTACGAGCAGTACTTC
.,TRBJ1-2,TRBV27,.,CASRGVRGMDTF,TGTGCCAGCAGGGGGGTTCGGGGGATGGACACCTTC
.,TRBJ2-7,TRBV29-1,.,CSVALPGESEYF,TGCAGCGTTGCTCTACCAGGGGAATCGGAGTACTTC
.,TRBJ2-7,TRBV27,.,CASRIQFGFEQYF,TGTGCCAGCAGGATCCAGTTCGGGTTCGAGCAGTACTTC
few,TRBJ2-1,TRBV6-1,.,CASSEGAGSYNEQFF,TGTGCCAGCAGTGAGGGGGCGGGCTCCTACAATGAGCAGTTCTTC
.,TRBJ1-5,TRBV7-9,.,CASSPAGGFSNQPQHF,TGTGCCAGCAGCCCGGCCGGGGGGTTCAGCAATCAGCCCCAGCATTTT
few,TRBJ2-3,TRBV7-2,TRBD1,CASSSGQGSGDTQYF,TGTGCCAGCAGCTCTGGACAGGGCTCAGGAGATACGCAGTATTTT
.,TRBJ2-4,TRBV11-2,TRBD1,CASSLERGRGLYF,TGTGCCAGCAGCTTAGAAAGAGGCAGGGGGTTGTACTTC
.,TRBJ2-5,TRBV7-7,.,CASSLTGIGGETQYF,TGTGCTAGCAGCTTGACCGGCATCGGGGGAGAGACCCAGTACTTC
.,TRBJ2-7,TRBV5-1,.,CASSPEPTYEQYF,TGCGCCAGCAGCCCGGAACCCACCTACGAGCAGTACTTC
.,TRBJ1-5,TRBV7-2,.,CASSASLLGNQPQHF,TGTGCCAGCAGCGCAAGCTTACTCGGGAATCAGCCCCAGCATTTT
.,TRBJ2-7,TRBV6-5,TRBD2,CASSSPRRRRGYEQYF,TGTGCCAGCAGTTCTCCACGGCGGAGGCGGGGGTACGAGCAGTACTTC
.,TRBJ2-5,TRBV5-1,TRBD1,CASSFGTGDGETQYF,TGCGCCAGCAGCTTCGGGACAGGGGATGGAGAGACCCAGTACTTC
.,TRBJ2-1,TRBV27,.,CASSTNTGTHHNEQFF,TGTGCCAGCAGTACGAACACCGGGACCCATCACAATGAGCAGTTCTTC
.,TRBJ2-1,TRBV29-1,.,CSALGWEAYEQFF,TGCAGCGCCCTCGGATGGGAAGCCTACGAGCAGTTCTTC
few,TRBJ1-1,TRBV12-3/TRBV12-4,.,CASTPGPKAFF,TGTGCCAGCACTCCCGGGCCCAAAGCTTTCTTT
.,TRBJ1-2,TRBV5-5,.,CASSLPTTKGYTF,TGTGCCAGCAGCTTGCCAACTACCAAGGGCTACACCTTC
few,TRBJ2-3,TRBV27,.,CASSLSGLSSGIPYTQYF,TGTGCCAGCAGTTTATCGGGCTTATCCTCGGGAATCCCGTATACGCAGTATTTT
many,TRBJ1-1,TRBV5-1,.,CASSLAPGGNTEAFF,TGTGCCAGCAGCTTAGCCCCGGGAGGAAACACTGAAGCTTTCTTT
.,TRBJ2-3,TRBV29-1,.,CSVDGGIRADTQYF,TGCAGCGTTGATGGCGGGATTAGGGCAGATACGCAGTATTTT
.,TRBJ2-3,TRBV10-3,TRBD1,CAISDDRVGTDTQYF,TGTGCCATCAGTGACGACAGGGTGGGCACAGATACGCAGTATTTT